Presented here are 29 T cell receptor beta chains from one specimen sequenced in a study of shared clonotypes between healthy human individuals (dated by TCRdb to the early 2020s). Libraries were prepared through the immunoSEQ multiplex PCR assay. In its TCRdb copy, this immuneACCESS table keeps in-frame sequences only and misses some clones. Where compared with another copy, unresolved V genes explain less than half of these, and the others have no known cause. The sample profile shows about 710,000 clones; approximately 73% of them were found once. Roughly 2% of the sample comes from the top ten. Sequenced material: memory CD4+ T cells sorted from blood. Taken with the paper, the label for cell subset or site translates to: CD45RA-negative fraction. Receptor source: a woman in her thirties in good health.

The chain has TRBV5-1 and TRBJ2-3; possibly TRBD2 for D (6 bases). Germline V gene data show CDR1 as SGHRS and CDR2 as YFSETQ. This CDR3 is 16 amino acids long. V was clipped by 0 bases and J by 0 bases, with 11 bases between them. Here the CDR3 reads CASSLVSGTSTDTQYF. The CDR3 region has the DNA TGCGCCAGCAGCTTGGTCTCCGGGACTAGCACAGATACGCAGTATTTT.

This sequence joins TRBV4-1 and TRBJ2-7; weak D call: TRBD2 (5 bases). This CDR3 region has 15 residues. Germline CDR1 MGHRA, CDR2 YSYEKL. V lost 1 base, J lost 1 base, and 11 bases lay in between. CDR3 in amino acids: CASSQVARESYEQYF. DNA of the CDR3: TGCGCCAGCAGCCAAGTTGCCCGGGAATCCTACGAGCAGTACTTC.

The chain carries TRBV7-2 and TRBJ1-3, with a tentative D call TRBD1 (5 bases). Germline values: CDR1 SGHTA, CDR2 FQGNSA. V was trimmed by 1 base and J by 0 bases, leaving 19 bases between them. The CDR3 runs to 19 residues. The DNA of the CDR3 is TGTGCCAGCAGCTTAGTTGGTTCTGGGACGGGCAACTCTGGAAACACCATATATTTT. This encodes CASSLVGSGTGNSGNTIYF.

This chain connects TRBV18 to TRBJ2-6, with a possible D match to TRBD2 (7 bases). In germline, CDR1 is KGHSH, CDR2 LQKENI. The CDR3 covers 18 residues. Deletions cut 0 bases from V and 4 bases from J, with 16 bases between. The CDR3 DNA is TGTGCCAGCTCACCACCAAGGGGGGGCGCCCCCGGGGCCAACGTCCTGACTTTC. As protein: CASSPPRGGAPGANVLTF.

CDR3 DNA: TGCGCCAGCAGTCTGTCAGGGGGAAGCTATGGCTACACCTTC. This translates into CASSLSGGSYGYTF. This sequence joins TRBV5-1 and TRBJ1-2; 7 bases line up with TRBD1. The CDR3 has 14 amino acids. J lost 4 bases, V lost 5 bases, and 8 bases had no gene match. Germline V gene sequence: CDR1 SGHRS, CDR2 YFSETQ.

This clone has at least ten counts. The chain carries TRBV6-1 and TRBJ1-5; no firm D call. Trimming stripped 5 bases from V and 6 bases from J, with 5 bases between. CDR3 length: 11 residues. Germline lookup yields CDR1 MNHNS and CDR2 SASEGT. The CDR3 nucleotides read TGTGCCAGCAGTTCCGGTCAGCCCCAGCATTTT. Its translation: CASSSGQPQHF.

This chain links TRBV6-5 with TRBJ1-4; D unclear. CDR1 is MNHEY, CDR2 SVGAGI, per germline. The ends were cut back, 0 bases at V and 7 bases at J, with 12 bases in the middle. The CDR3 is made up of 15 amino acids. Here the CDR3 reads CASSYSTRSREKLFF. The CDR3 region has the DNA TGTGCCAGCAGTTACTCGACGCGATCGCGTGAAAAACTGTTTTTT.

V gene TRBV5-1 combines with J gene TRBJ2-5; possibly TRBD1 or TRBD2 for D (6 bases each). The V end lost 4 bases, the J end lost 1 base, and 14 bases lay between the germline ends. The CDR3 contains 15 residues. From germline, CDR1 is SGHRS and CDR2 YFSETQ. CDR3 protein: CASSAGTSRQETQYF. Here the CDR3 DNA reads TGCGCCAGCAGCGCGGGGACAAGCCGCCAAGAGACCCAGTACTTC.

The count of this clone is one. This chain joins TRBV19 and TRBJ2-4; D gene uncertain. V lost 3 bases to trimming and J lost 9 bases, with 6 bases between them. The CDR3 sequence is 11 residues long. CDR1 is LNHDA and CDR2 is SQIVND in the germline V gene (reference sequence). The DNA of the CDR3 is TGTGCCAGTAGTATTCAAGGCATTCAGTACTTC. It translates to CASSIQGIQYF.

As concerns this clone: The same CDR3 can be traced to other DNA sequences in this sample. The chain carries TRBV28 and TRBJ1-2; D is ambiguous. The CDR3 sequence is 11 residues long. CDR1 is MDHEN, CDR2 SYDVKM, per germline. V was shortened by 6 bases and J by 4 bases, with 6 bases between the two germline ends. The CDR3 coding sequence is TGTGCCAGCAGCCTGAGCTATGGCTACACCTTC. Translated: CASSLSYGYTF.

The chain employs TRBV5-6 and TRBJ2-5, with D hard to call. V was trimmed by 0 bases and J by 1 base, leaving 4 bases between them. This CDR3 region has 13 residues. CDR1 SGHDT and CDR2 YYEEEE come from the germline V gene. The CDR3 sequence is CASSLASQETQYF. CDR3 DNA: TGTGCCAGCAGCTTGGCCTCCCAAGAGACCCAGTACTTC. Full variable domain (rest looked up from reference TRBV5-6 and TRBJ2-5): DAGVTQSPTHLIKTRGQQVTLRCSPKSGHDTVSWYQQALGQGPQFIFQYYEEEERQRGNFPDRFSGHQFPNYSSELNVNALLLGDSALYLCASSLASQETQYFGPGTRLLVL.

The V call is TRBV7-6, the J call TRBJ2-3; D is undetermined. V was cut by 1 base and J by 1 base, with 9 bases left in between. The length of the CDR3 is 15 residues. CDR1 is SGHVS, CDR2 FNYEAQ, per germline. DNA for the CDR3: TGTGCCAGCAGCTTAGATCGGATAGGCACAGATACGCAGTATTTT. It yields the protein CASSLDRIGTDTQYF.

The rearrangement joins TRBV20-1 to TRBJ1-2; tentative D call: TRBD1 (6 bases). V gave up 1 base and J gave up 8 bases, with 8 bases separating them. The CDR3 has 11 residues. The germline V gene encodes CDR1 DFQATT and CDR2 SNEGSKA (reference sequence). The CDR3 loop reads CSARARGGYTF. CDR3 bases: TGCAGTGCTAGAGCCAGGGGCGGCTACACCTTC.

The V gene is TRBV7-9, the J gene TRBJ2-5, with 15 positions matching TRBD2. Germline V gene data show CDR1 as SEHNR and CDR2 as FQNEAQ (reference sequence). The CDR3 has 17 amino acids. The junction had 1 base not matched to a gene; V was cut back by 1 base and J by 1 base. The CDR3 reads CASSLGTSGRVQETQYF. As DNA, the CDR3 is TGTGCCAGCAGCTTAGGGACTAGCGGGAGGGTCCAAGAGACCCAGTACTTC.

This chain links TRBV11-3 with TRBJ2-2, with 7 bases fitting TRBD2. The trim removed 1 base at V and 5 bases at J, leaving 4 bases unmatched. From germline, CDR1 is SGHNT and CDR2 YENEEA. The CDR3 runs 15 residues. In DNA form, the CDR3 reads TGTGCCAGCAGCTTAGGGACTAGAGGAACCGGGGAGCTGTTTTTT. As protein: CASSLGTRGTGELFF.

The chain is built from TRBV6-1 and TRBJ2-7; the D gene could be TRBD1 or TRBD2 (5 bases each). Trimming removed 1 base at V and 4 bases at J, with 11 bases between. CDR1 and CDR2 from the germline V gene are MNHNS and SASEGT. The CDR3 has 14 amino acids. The CDR3 here is CASSEEVGAYEQYF. CDR3 DNA sequence: TGTGCCAGCAGTGAAGAGGTCGGGGCATACGAGCAGTACTTC.

This clone was counted once. The V call is TRBV29-1, the J call TRBJ2-1; 9 bases line up with TRBD2. J was trimmed by 5 bases and V by 7 bases; bases with no gene match: 15. The germline V gene has CDR1 SQVTM and CDR2 ANQGSEA. The CDR3 spans 16 residues. The CDR3 bases are TGCAGCGGTCGTTTGTATAGACTAGCGGAAAACAATGAGCAGTTCTTC. Protein sequence: CSGRLYRLAENNEQFF.

This chain joins TRBV28 and TRBJ2-5; 12 bases agree with TRBD2. The V gene end was trimmed by 4 bases and the J gene end by 1 base; junction bases not matched to a gene: 7. The CDR3 runs 17 residues. Looked up from germline, CDR1 is MDHEN and CDR2 is SYDVKM. This CDR3 is CASSYGLAGTFQETQYF. For the CDR3, the DNA is TGTGCCAGCAGTTACGGACTAGCGGGAACGTTCCAAGAGACCCAGTACTTC.

The chain is built from TRBV6-5 and TRBJ1-2; D is undetermined. The germline V gene has CDR1 MNHEY and CDR2 SVGAGI. Deletions cut 4 bases from V and 4 bases from J, with 13 bases between. The CDR3 runs to 14 residues. The CDR3 protein is CASSSGPPSYGYTF. CDR3 nucleotide sequence: TGTGCCAGCAGTTCAGGCCCCCCGAGCTATGGCTACACCTTC.

The chain uses TRBV15 and TRBJ1-2; D gene uncertain. Germline CDR1 is LNHNV and CDR2 is YYDKDF (reference sequence). V was trimmed by 1 base and J by 8 bases, leaving 5 bases between them. This CDR3 is 11 amino acids long. CDR3 nucleotides: TGTGCCACCAGCAGAGGTAGGGGCTACACCTTC. Amino acids: CATSRGRGYTF.

The chain combines TRBV15 with TRBJ2-3; D gene uncertain. The germline gives CDR1 LNHNV, CDR2 YYDKDF (reference sequence). Trimming removed 1 base from V and 2 bases from J, with 4 bases in between. The length of the CDR3 is 13 residues. CDR3 residues: CATSRGHTDTQYF. The CDR3 region has the DNA TGTGCCACCAGCAGAGGACACACAGATACGCAGTATTTT.

The V call is TRBV5-1, the J call TRBJ1-5; maybe TRBD1 (5 bases). Germline V gives CDR1 SGHRS, CDR2 YFSETQ. The V end was cut by 4 bases, the J end by 2 bases, with 13 bases between. This CDR3 is built from 15 residues. CDR3 region: CASSQGENGNQPQHF. In DNA form, the CDR3 reads TGCGCCAGCAGCCAAGGGGAAAATGGCAATCAGCCCCAGCATTTT.

This clone was seen repeatedly, ten times or more. Other DNA variants within this sample encode the same CDR3. The V call is TRBV10-3, the J call TRBJ2-1; TRBD2 matches 9 bases. Germline V gene data show CDR1 as ENHRY and CDR2 as SYGVKD. The junction had 6 bases not matched to a gene; V was cut back by 0 bases and J by 3 bases. CDR3 size: 17 residues. The CDR3 sequence is CAISESRASGDYNEQFF. CDR3 DNA sequence: TGTGCCATCAGTGAGTCGAGGGCTAGCGGGGACTACAATGAGCAGTTCTTC.

CDR3 loop: CASMPGPLNTEAFF. The CDR3 DNA follows: TGTGCCAGCATGCCAGGGCCTTTGAACACTGAAGCTTTCTTT. The V gene is TRBV6-1, the J gene TRBJ1-1; a weak D match, TRBD1 (5 bases). CDR3 length: 14 amino acids. From germline, CDR1 is MNHNS and CDR2 SASEGT. The V end was cut by 7 bases, the J end by 0 bases, with 12 bases between.

This clone has a single count. The chain has TRBV7-9 and TRBJ2-2; D not certain. This CDR3 is built from 14 residues. V dropped 1 base and J dropped 3 bases, with 6 bases sitting between them. Germline V gives CDR1 SEHNR, CDR2 FQNEAQ (reference sequence). The CDR3 region has the DNA TGTGCCAGCAGCTTAGACGGGCACACCGGGGAGCTGTTTTTT. Protein product: CASSLDGHTGELFF.

Ten or more counts support this clone. The chain links TRBV6-6 to TRBJ1-4, with D possibly TRBD1 on 6 matching bases. V was pared by 7 bases and J by 7 bases, with 19 bases between. CDR1 is MNHNY, CDR2 SVGAGI, per germline (reference sequence). The CDR3 is 15 residues long. CDR3 nucleotides: TGTGCCAGCAAGACAGGTTCGGCGAGTGGTGAAAAACTGTTTTTT. Protein: CASKTGSASGEKLFF.

The sample holds one count of this clone. V and J are TRBV2 and TRBJ2-1, with 11 bases identical to TRBD1. Germline V lookup: CDR1 SNHLY, CDR2 FYNNEI. This CDR3 is built from 13 residues. V was pared by 6 bases and J by 8 bases, with 3 bases of the junction left unmatched. CDR3 nucleotide sequence: TGTGCCAGCAGAGGACAGGGGGCTGATGAGCAGTTCTTC. Translated, it gives CASRGQGADEQFF.

This chain joins TRBV5-1 and TRBJ2-7, with D possibly being TRBD2 (5 bases). The CDR3 spans 15 residues. Deletions cut 8 bases from V and 2 bases from J, with 20 bases between. In germline, CDR1 is SGHRS, CDR2 YFSETQ. CDR3 amino acids: CARSLRDPLTYEQYF. The CDR3 bases are TGCGCCAGAAGCCTCCGGGATCCCCTCACCTACGAGCAGTACTTC.

The CDR3 nucleotides are TGTGCCAGCAATCGACAGGGCATGAACACTGAAGCTTTCTTT. Protein sequence: CASNRQGMNTEAFF. The chain couples TRBV7-2 to TRBJ1-1; 7 positions agree with TRBD1. CDR3 size: 14 residues. Germline assignment: CDR1 SGHTA and CDR2 FQGNSA. Trimming cost V 7 bases and J 0 bases; bases outside gene matches: 5.